A single TCR beta chain is shown here with its context. The sample is drawn from a study of blood T cell repertoires in COVID-19. Study at large: The study drew acute and convalescent COVID-19 samples from the United States, Italy and Spain. T cells, B-cell-depleted T cells, or PBMCs provided the cDNA or gDNA that served as material.

Original handling: Estimates of nucleated cell counts were drawn from the amplification of reference gene primers. The method was immunoSEQ multiplex PCR; TCRdb's version includes in-frame clones alone and lacks a portion of them. The DNA gave D and trimming, while V, J and clone size come from that table. The table has around 200,000 clones, about 90% seen once; the top ten hold 1.9%. Input material: peripheral blood. The source of this sequence is a man aged 40-55 years with active or convalescent COVID-19.

The CDR3, as DNA: TGTGCCTGGAGTTTAGCCCCAAGGGGTCAGCCCCAGCATTTT. Amino acids: CAWSLAPRGQPQHF. The chain is built from TRBV30 and TRBJ1-5; tentative D call: TRBD1 (5 bases). CDR3 length: 14 residues. V was shortened by 2 bases and J by 6 bases, with 14 bases between the two germline ends. Per the germline V gene, CDR1 is GTSNPN and CDR2 is SVGIG (reference sequence).